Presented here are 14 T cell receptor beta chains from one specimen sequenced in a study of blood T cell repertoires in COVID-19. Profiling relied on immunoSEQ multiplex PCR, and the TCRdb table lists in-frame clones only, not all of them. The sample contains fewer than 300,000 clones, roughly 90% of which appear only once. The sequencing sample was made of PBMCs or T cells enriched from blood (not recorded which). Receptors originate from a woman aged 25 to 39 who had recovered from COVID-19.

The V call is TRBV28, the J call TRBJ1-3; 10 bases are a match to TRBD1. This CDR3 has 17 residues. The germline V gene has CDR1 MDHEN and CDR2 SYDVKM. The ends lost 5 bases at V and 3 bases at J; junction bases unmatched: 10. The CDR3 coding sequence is TGTGCCAGCAGTATCTCGACAGGGGGCGCTGGTGGAAACACCATATATTTT. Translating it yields CASSISTGGAGGNTIYF.

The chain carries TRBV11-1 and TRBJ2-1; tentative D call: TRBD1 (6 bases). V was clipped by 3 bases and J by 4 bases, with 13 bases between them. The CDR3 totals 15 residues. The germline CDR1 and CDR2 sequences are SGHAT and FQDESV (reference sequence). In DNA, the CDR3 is TGTGCCAGCAGCTTTATCCAGGGGATGTACAATGAGCAGTTCTTC. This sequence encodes CASSFIQGMYNEQFF.

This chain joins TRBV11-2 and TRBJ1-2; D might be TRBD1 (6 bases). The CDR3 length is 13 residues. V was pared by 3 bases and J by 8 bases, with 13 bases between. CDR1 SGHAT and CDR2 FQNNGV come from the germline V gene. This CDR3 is CASSLGATWGYTF. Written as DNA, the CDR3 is TGTGCCAGCAGCTTGGGGGCGACTTGGGGCTACACCTTC. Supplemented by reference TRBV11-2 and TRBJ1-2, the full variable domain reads EAGVAQSPRYKIIEKRQSVAFWCNPISGHATLYWYQQILGQGPKLLIQFQNNGVVDDSQLPKDRFSAERLKGVDSTLKIQPAKLEDSAVYLCASSLGATWGYTFGSGTRLTVV.

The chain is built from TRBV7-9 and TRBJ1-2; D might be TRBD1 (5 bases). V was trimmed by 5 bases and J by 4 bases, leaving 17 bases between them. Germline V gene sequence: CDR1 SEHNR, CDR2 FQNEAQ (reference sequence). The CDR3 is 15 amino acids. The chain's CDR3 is CASSLNPRGVYGYTF. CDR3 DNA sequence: TGTGCCAGCAGCCTCAACCCAAGGGGCGTCTATGGCTACACCTTC.

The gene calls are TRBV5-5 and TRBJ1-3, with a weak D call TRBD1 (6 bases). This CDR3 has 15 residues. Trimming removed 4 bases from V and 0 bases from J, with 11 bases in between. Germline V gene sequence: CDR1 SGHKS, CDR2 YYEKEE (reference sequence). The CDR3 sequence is CASSTRTVSGNTIYF. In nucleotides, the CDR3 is TGTGCCAGCAGCACCAGGACAGTCTCTGGAAACACCATATATTTT.

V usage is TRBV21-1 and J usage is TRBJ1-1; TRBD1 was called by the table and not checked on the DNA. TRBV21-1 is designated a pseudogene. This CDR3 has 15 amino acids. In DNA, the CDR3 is TGTGCCAGCACTGTTCGGGACAGAATGAACACTGAAGCTTTCTTT. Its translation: CASTVRDRMNTEAFF.

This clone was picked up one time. The CDR3 coding sequence is TGTGCCTGGAGACCTCTAGGCCCGAGAGAGCAGTTCTTC. Translated: CAWRPLGPREQFF. This rearrangement joins TRBV30 to TRBJ2-1; D ambiguous. V was shortened by 3 bases and J by 10 bases, with 16 bases between the two germline ends. The CDR3 totals 13 residues. The germline V gene has CDR1 GTSNPN and CDR2 SVGIG (reference sequence).

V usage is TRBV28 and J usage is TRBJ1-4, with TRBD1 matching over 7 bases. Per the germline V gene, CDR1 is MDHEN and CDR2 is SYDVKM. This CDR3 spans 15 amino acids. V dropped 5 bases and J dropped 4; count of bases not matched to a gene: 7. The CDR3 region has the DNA TGTGCCAGCAGTCCCCGGACAGGTCTTAATGAAAAACTGTTTTTT. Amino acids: CASSPRTGLNEKLFF.

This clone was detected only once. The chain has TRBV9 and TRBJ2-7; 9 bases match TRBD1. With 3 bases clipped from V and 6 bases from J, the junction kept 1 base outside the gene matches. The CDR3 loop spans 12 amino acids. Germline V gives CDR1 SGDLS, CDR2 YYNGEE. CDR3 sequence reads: CASSADRGEQYF. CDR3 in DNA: TGTGCCAGCAGCGCGGACAGGGGCGAGCAGTACTTC.

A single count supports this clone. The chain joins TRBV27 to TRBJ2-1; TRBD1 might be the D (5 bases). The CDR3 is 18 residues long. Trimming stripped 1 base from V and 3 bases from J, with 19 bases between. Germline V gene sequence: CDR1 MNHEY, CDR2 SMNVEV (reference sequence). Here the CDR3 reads CASSLLGSTASGYNEQFF. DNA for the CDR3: TGTGCCAGCAGTTTATTGGGGTCGACAGCCTCCGGCTACAATGAGCAGTTCTTC.

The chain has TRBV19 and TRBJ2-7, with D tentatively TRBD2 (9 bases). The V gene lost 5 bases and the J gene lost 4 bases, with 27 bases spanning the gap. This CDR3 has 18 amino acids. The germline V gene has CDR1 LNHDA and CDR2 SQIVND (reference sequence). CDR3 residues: CASSQDRASAGGRYEQYF. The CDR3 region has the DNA TGTGCCAGTAGTCAGGACAGGGCGTCGGCGGGAGGGCGTTACGAGCAGTACTTC.

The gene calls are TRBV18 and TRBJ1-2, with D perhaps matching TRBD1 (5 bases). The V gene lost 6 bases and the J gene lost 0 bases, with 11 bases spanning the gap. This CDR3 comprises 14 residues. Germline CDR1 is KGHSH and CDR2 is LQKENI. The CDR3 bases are TGTGCCAGCTCGGGGCAGCGACCTAACTATGGCTACACCTTC. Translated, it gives CASSGQRPNYGYTF.

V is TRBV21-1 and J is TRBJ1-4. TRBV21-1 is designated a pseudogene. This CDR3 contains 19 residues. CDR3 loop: CASSNPRGNPDVPREKLFF. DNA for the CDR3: TGTGCCAGCAGTAACCCTCGGGGTAACCCGGATGTACCTAGGGAAAAACTGTTTTTT.

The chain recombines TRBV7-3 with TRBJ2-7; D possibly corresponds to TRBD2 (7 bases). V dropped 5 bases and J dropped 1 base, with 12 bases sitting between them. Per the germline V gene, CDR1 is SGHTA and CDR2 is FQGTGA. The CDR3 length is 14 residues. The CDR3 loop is CASSPKGGSYEQYF. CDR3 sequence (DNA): TGTGCCAGCAGCCCTAAGGGGGGGTCCTACGAGCAGTACTTC.